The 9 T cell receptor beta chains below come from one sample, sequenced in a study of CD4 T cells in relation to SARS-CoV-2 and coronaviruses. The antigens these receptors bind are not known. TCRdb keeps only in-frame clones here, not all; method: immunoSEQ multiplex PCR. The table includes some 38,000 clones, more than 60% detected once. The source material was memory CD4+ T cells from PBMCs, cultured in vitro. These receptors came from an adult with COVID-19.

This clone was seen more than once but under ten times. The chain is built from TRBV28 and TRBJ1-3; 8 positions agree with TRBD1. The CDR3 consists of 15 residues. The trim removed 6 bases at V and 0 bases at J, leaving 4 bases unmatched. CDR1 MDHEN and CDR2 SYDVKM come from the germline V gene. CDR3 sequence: CASRRDRGSGNTIYF. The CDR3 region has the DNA TGTGCCAGCAGGCGAGACAGGGGCTCTGGAAACACCATATATTTT.

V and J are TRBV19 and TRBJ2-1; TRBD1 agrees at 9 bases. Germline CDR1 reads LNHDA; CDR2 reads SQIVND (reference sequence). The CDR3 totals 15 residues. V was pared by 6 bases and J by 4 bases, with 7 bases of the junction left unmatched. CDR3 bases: TGTGCCAGTAGAACCGGGACAGGGTTATACAATGAGCAGTTCTTC. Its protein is CASRTGTGLYNEQFF.

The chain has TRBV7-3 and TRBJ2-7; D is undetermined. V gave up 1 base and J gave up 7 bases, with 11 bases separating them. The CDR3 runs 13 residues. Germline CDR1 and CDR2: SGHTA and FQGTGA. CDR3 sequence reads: CASSLNYDGEQYF. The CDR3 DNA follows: TGTGCCAGCAGCTTAAATTACGATGGGGAGCAGTACTTC.

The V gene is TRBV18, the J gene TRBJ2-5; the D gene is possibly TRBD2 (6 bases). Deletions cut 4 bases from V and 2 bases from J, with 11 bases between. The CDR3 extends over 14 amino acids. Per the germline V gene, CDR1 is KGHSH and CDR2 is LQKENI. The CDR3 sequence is CASSLGTFQETQYF. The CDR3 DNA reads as TGTGCCAGCTCACTAGGGACTTTTCAAGAGACCCAGTACTTC.

CDR3 nucleotides: TGTGCCAGCTCACCCCCGAGGAACTATGGCTACACCTTC. Its translation: CASSPPRNYGYTF. The rearrangement uses TRBV18 and TRBJ1-2; D not certain. The CDR3 runs to 13 residues. The V end was cut by 3 bases, the J end by 2 bases, with 7 bases between. Germline V gene sequence: CDR1 KGHSH, CDR2 LQKENI.

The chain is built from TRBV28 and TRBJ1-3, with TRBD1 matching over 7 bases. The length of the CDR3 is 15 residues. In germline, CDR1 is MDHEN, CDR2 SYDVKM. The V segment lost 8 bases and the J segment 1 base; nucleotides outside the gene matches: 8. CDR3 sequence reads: CASVGGGASGNTIYF. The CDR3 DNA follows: TGTGCCAGCGTAGGAGGGGGCGCGTCTGGAAACACCATATATTTT.

The CDR3 loop reads CASSWGNEGYEQYF. In DNA, the CDR3 is TGTGCCAGCAGTTGGGGGAATGAAGGTTACGAGCAGTACTTC. J is TRBJ2-7 and V is TRBV6-5; D possibly uses TRBD1 or TRBD2 (5 bases each). The CDR3 has 14 residues. CDR1 and CDR2 (germline): MNHEY, SVGAGI. Trimming took off 4 bases at V and 4 bases at J, with 14 bases between the two ends.

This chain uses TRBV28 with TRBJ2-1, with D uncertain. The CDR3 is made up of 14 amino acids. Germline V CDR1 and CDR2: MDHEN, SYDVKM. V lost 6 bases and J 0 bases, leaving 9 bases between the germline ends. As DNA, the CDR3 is TGTGCCAGCAGGGAACTCGGCTCCTACAATGAGCAGTTCTTC. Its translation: CASRELGSYNEQFF.

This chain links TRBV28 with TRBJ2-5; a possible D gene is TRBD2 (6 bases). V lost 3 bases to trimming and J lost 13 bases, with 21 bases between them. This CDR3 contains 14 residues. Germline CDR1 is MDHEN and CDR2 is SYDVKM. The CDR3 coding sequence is TGTGCCAGCAGTTTCCGGACCGGGGAGGCCTTCGGGTACTTC. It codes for CASSFRTGEAFGYF. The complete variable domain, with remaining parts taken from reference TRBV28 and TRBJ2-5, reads DVKVTQSSRYLVKRTGEKVFLECVQDMDHENMFWYRQDPGLGLRLIYFSYDVKMKEKGDIPEGYSVSREKKERFSLILESASTNQTSMYLCASSFRTGEAFGYFGPGTRLLVL.